The clone carrying this T cell receptor (beta chain) was seen only a few times. Its matching antigen is unknown. The data are from a study of beta chain features in type 1 diabetes. What was sequenced were expressed TCRB transcripts, since all of the isolated RNA had been reverse transcribed. Only in-frame clones appear in the TCRdb table, and some are missing; sequencing was by immunoSEQ multiplex PCR. The profile covers about 450,000 clones, with 10% to 12% appearing a single time and 0.035% to 0.05% taken by the ten largest. Study observations and caveats: In the patient group, naive, central memory and Treg TCRB repertoires seemed more alike than in the healthy donor group.

The CDR3 runs to 14 residues. CDR1 is ENHRY and CDR2 is SYGVKD in the germline V gene. The junction had 8 bases not matched to a gene; V was cut back by 5 bases and J by 6 bases. Sequenced sample: naive CD4+ T cells from blood. The gene calls are TRBV10-3 and TRBJ2-7; TRBD1 matches at 9 bases. This receptor was obtained from a woman aged 18-29 years in good health. The CDR3 DNA follows: TGTGCCATCAGTCGGACCGGGACAGGGACCGAGCAGTACTTC. Protein sequence: CAISRTGTGTEQYF.